A selection of T cell receptor beta chains follows, all from one sample in a study of blood T cell repertoires in COVID-19. TCRdb's copy holds only in-frame clones and misses some; the assay was immunoSEQ multiplex PCR. The sample has about 390,000 clones, around 87% seen once. The sample consisted of peripheral blood. These receptors came from a woman aged 55-69 years with COVID-19, enrolled during active disease. The CDR3 runs from the conserved cysteine through the conserved F or W. D genes are given only for firm matches. Size is omitted from some rows. Given values are once, few, many or a class for expanded clones.

V	size	J	D	DNA	CDR3
TRBV4-1	once	TRBJ2-6	.	TGCGCCAGCAGCCAAGATCATGGGGCTGCTGGGGCCAACGTCCTGACTTTC	CASSQDHGAAGANVLTF
TRBV7-9	.	TRBJ2-1	TRBD1	TGTGCCAGCAGCTCGCCTCGCCCCGGACAGGGGGCAGACAATGAGCAGTTCTTC	CASSSPRPGQGADNEQFF
TRBV7-2	.	TRBJ2-7	.	TGTGCCAGCAGCTTCGGAGGGGAGGCCTACGAGCAGTACTTC	CASSFGGEAYEQYF
TRBV4-2	.	TRBJ1-5	.	TGTGCCAGCAGCCAAGATGGAGAGGGAACTCAGCCCCAGCATTTT	CASSQDGEGTQPQHF
TRBV11-2	.	TRBJ1-4	.	TGTGCCAGCACGAGGTCGGGTCATAAAGGAAAACTGTTTTTT	CASTRSGHKGKLFF
TRBV5-1	.	TRBJ1-5	.	TGCGCCAGCAGCTTCCGCGGGGACCATAGCAATCAGCCCCAGCATTTT	CASSFRGDHSNQPQHF
TRBV28	.	TRBJ1-1	.	TGTGCCAGCAGTTTACCACACATGGGGACAAGTGAAGCTTTCTTT	CASSLPHMGTSEAFF
TRBV5-1	.	TRBJ2-7	TRBD2	TGCGCCAGCAGCTTCATAGCGGGGGCCTACGAGCAGTACTTC	CASSFIAGAYEQYF
TRBV3-1/TRBV3-2	.	TRBJ1-2	.	TGTGCCAGCAGCCAAGGAACAGTTTTCCATGGCTACACCTTC	CASSQGTVFHGYTF
TRBV11-2	.	TRBJ1-1	.	TGTGCCAGCAGCTTAACGCAGGGCTTGAACACTGAAGCTTTCTTT	CASSLTQGLNTEAFF
TRBV19	.	TRBJ1-5	TRBD1	TGTGCCAGTAGTTACCAGGGGGACAATCAGCCCCAGCATTTT	CASSYQGDNQPQHF
TRBV7-3	.	TRBJ2-1	TRBD2	TGTGCCAGCAGCTTAATCGGCGGGGGGGCCCGGTCCCAAAATGAGCAGTTCTTC	CASSLIGGGARSQNEQFF
TRBV10-3	.	TRBJ1-2	.	TGTGCCATCAGTGACGACAGAAAATATGGCTACACCTTC	CAISDDRKYGYTF
TRBV6-5	few	TRBJ2-7	TRBD1	TGTGCCAGCACCTATCGGACAGGGTACTACGAGCAGTACTTC	CASTYRTGYYEQYF
TRBV7-9	.	TRBJ1-5	TRBD1	TGTGCCAGCGACAGCGGGACAGGCATTAGCAATCAGCCCCAGCATTTT	CASDSGTGISNQPQHF
TRBV14	.	TRBJ2-1	.	TGTGCCAGCACGCAACGGGGGAACTCCTACAATGAGCAGTTCTTC	CASTQRGNSYNEQFF
TRBV27	.	TRBJ1-6	TRBD1	TGTGCCAGCAGTCCCGGCAAGGGGGCGGGTAATTCACCCCTCCACTTT	CASSPGKGAGNSPLHF
TRBV7-2	.	TRBJ2-7	TRBD2	TGTGCCAGCAGCTTCCCTAGCGGGCACTACGAGCAGTACTTC	CASSFPSGHYEQYF
TRBV18	.	TRBJ1-1	.	TGTGCCAGCTCACCAGGCAGGGCGAGTACTGAAGCTTTCTTT	CASSPGRASTEAFF
TRBV18	.	TRBJ2-7	TRBD2	TGTGCCAGCTCACCTGGTAGCGGGGGTCCGTACGAGCAGTACTTC	CASSPGSGGPYEQYF
TRBV10-3	.	TRBJ2-1	TRBD2	TGTGCCATCAGTGAGTGGGGGGGTTCCTACAATGAGCAGTTCTTC	CAISEWGGSYNEQFF
TRBV18	few	TRBJ2-3	TRBD2	TGTGCCAGCTCATCCTTAGCGGGACTTAAAGATACGCAGTATTTT	CASSSLAGLKDTQYF
TRBV5-5	.	TRBJ2-6	.	TGTGCCAGCAGCTTGGTTTTCGGCTCTGGGGCCAACGTCCTGACTTTC	CASSLVFGSGANVLTF
TRBV7-9	.	TRBJ2-1	.	TGTGCCAGCAGCTTACCTGCCTACAATGAGCAGTTCTTC	CASSLPAYNEQFF
TRBV6-5	.	TRBJ2-7	.	TGTGCCAGCAGTGACTCCTTCTACGAGCAGTACTTC	CASSDSFYEQYF
TRBV21-1	once	TRBJ2-1	.	TGTGCCAGCAGAAGGGACAGGGGCCATGAGCAGTTCTTC	CASRRDRGHEQFF